These 32 T cell receptor beta chains were all obtained from the same sample, sequenced in a study of chemoradiotherapy in HPV16-positive cancers (dated by TCRdb to 2022 to 2024). The method behind the library was the immunoSEQ multiplex PCR assay. What TCRdb holds here is the immuneACCESS table cut down to in-frame rearrangements. Part of the clones is not present; checked against another copy, under half of the missing clones reflect an unresolved V gene, and the others are unexplained. In all, the sample holds tens of thousands of clones, and roughly 84% of those were seen once. The ten largest make up about 6% of the sample. The input for sequencing was blood, taken from a patient who underwent chemoradiotherapy. All receptors come from a human donor with HPV-associated anogenital cancer.

This chain uses TRBV5-1 with TRBJ2-2; 12 bases are shared with TRBD2. In germline, CDR1 is SGHRS, CDR2 YFSETQ. The CDR3 runs 15 residues. The ends lost 1 base at V and 7 bases at J; junction bases unmatched: 2. The CDR3 sequence: CASSLTSGGNGELFF. CDR3 in DNA: TGCGCCAGCAGCTTGACTAGCGGGGGGAACGGGGAGCTGTTTTTT.

J is TRBJ1-2 and V is TRBV27; D is unresolved. Trimming took off 5 bases at V and 2 bases at J, with 18 bases between the two ends. Germline assignment: CDR1 MNHEY and CDR2 SMNVEV (reference sequence). CDR3 length equals 16 residues. The CDR3 nucleotides are TGTGCCAGCAGTCCACGACCGACGGACGGAAACTATGGCTACACCTTC. Translated: CASSPRPTDGNYGYTF.

The J gene is TRBJ1-3, the V gene TRBV19, with 8 bases identical to TRBD1. The V segment lost 7 bases and the J segment 4 bases; nucleotides outside the gene matches: 12. This CDR3 contains 16 residues. The germline V gene has CDR1 LNHDA and CDR2 SQIVND (reference sequence). CDR3 residues: CASTLGQGAPGNTIYF. CDR3 nucleotides: TGTGCCAGTACCCTCGGGCAGGGGGCGCCGGGAAACACCATATATTTT.

The genes are TRBV5-1 and TRBJ2-2, with 7 bases aligning to TRBD2. Germline-derived CDR1 and CDR2 are SGHRS and YFSETQ. V shed 3 bases and J 1 base; nucleotides not matched to a gene: 3. The CDR3 has 15 amino acids. The CDR3 sequence: CASSSREGNTGELFF. The DNA of the CDR3 is TGCGCCAGCAGCTCAAGGGAGGGGAACACCGGGGAGCTGTTTTTT.

The J gene is TRBJ1-6, the V gene TRBV15, with TRBD1 identical over 9 bases. This CDR3 is 15 amino acids long. CDR1 LNHNV and CDR2 YYDKDF come from the germline V gene (reference sequence). V shed 5 bases and J 7 bases; nucleotides not matched to a gene: 6. The CDR3 DNA reads TGTGCCACCAGCGGAACACAGGGGGCCAATTCACCCCTCCACTTT. It specifies CATSGTQGANSPLHF.

This clone was recorded only once. The V call is TRBV29-1, the J call TRBJ1-2; D is possibly TRBD1 (6 bases). V was cut by 7 bases and J by 8 bases, with 20 bases left in between. The CDR3 covers 13 residues. CDR1 and CDR2 (germline): SQVTM, ANQGSEA. The CDR3: CSATNRELRGYTF. The CDR3 region has the DNA TGCAGCGCAACAAACAGGGAGTTAAGGGGCTACACCTTC.

V is TRBV5-4 and J is TRBJ1-6, with a tentative D call TRBD1 (5 bases). The germline V gene encodes CDR1 SGHNT and CDR2 YYREEE (reference sequence). Trimming shortened V by 2 bases and J by 7 bases, and 7 bases separated the two germline ends. CDR3 size: 13 residues. CDR3 in amino acids: CASSLRGNSPLHF. For the CDR3, the DNA is TGTGCCAGCAGCTTACGGGGGAATTCACCCCTCCACTTT. The whole variable domain, filled in from reference TRBV5-4 and TRBJ1-6, reads ETGVTQSPTHLIKTRGQQVTLRCSSQSGHNTVSWYQQALGQGPQFIFQYYREEENGRGNFPPRFSGLQFPNYSSELNVNALELDDSALYLCASSLRGNSPLHFGNGTRLTVT.

This chain joins TRBV6-6 and TRBJ2-3; 7 positions agree with TRBD1. The J segment lost 5 bases and the V segment lost 5 bases, leaving 10 bases of the junction unmatched. Germline loops: CDR1 MNHNY, CDR2 SVGAGI (reference sequence). The CDR3 covers 15 residues. CDR3 residues: CASSPTGIGRDTQYF. DNA of the CDR3: TGTGCCAGCAGTCCGACAGGGATAGGCAGAGATACGCAGTATTTT.

The chain recombines TRBV7-9 with TRBJ1-1, with a possible D match to TRBD1 (5 bases). The germline V gene has CDR1 SEHNR and CDR2 FQNEAQ (reference sequence). Trimming removed 0 bases at V and 4 bases at J, with 9 bases between. The CDR3 has 14 residues. CDR3 in DNA: TGTGCCAGCAGCTTAGCGGGGGGTAGCACTGAAGCTTTCTTT. This codes for CASSLAGGSTEAFF. Full variable domain (rest looked up from reference TRBV7-9 and TRBJ1-1): DTGVSQNPRHKITKRGQNVTFRCDPISEHNRLYWYRQTLGQGPEFLTYFQNEAQLEKSRLLSDRFSAERPKGSFSTLEIQRTEQGDSAMYLCASSLAGGSTEAFFGQGTRLTVV.

The gene calls are TRBV15 and TRBJ1-4; a weak D match, TRBD1 (5 bases). Trimming pared 2 bases from V and 5 bases from J, leaving 9 bases between. The CDR3 sequence is 14 residues long. The germline V gene encodes CDR1 LNHNV and CDR2 YYDKDF (reference sequence). CDR3 sequence (DNA): TGTGCCACCAGCAGACAGGGTCCCAATGAAAAACTGTTTTTT. The encoded protein is CATSRQGPNEKLFF.

V usage is TRBV16 and J usage is TRBJ1-2, with 7 bases fitting TRBD1. CDR3 size: 15 residues. Trimming cost V 1 base and J 4 bases; bases outside gene matches: 6. The V gene's germline CDR1 is KGHSY and CDR2 FQNENV. Here the CDR3 DNA reads TGTGCCAGCAGCCAATGGGCCAACAGGGGCTATGGCTACACCTTC. It yields the protein CASSQWANRGYGYTF.

This clone was recorded only once. The rearrangement links TRBV7-2 to TRBJ2-7; no clear D gene. Germline V gene lookup returns CDR1 SGHTA and CDR2 FQGNSA. The CDR3 consists of 17 residues. V dropped 5 bases and J dropped 1 base, with 21 bases sitting between them. This CDR3 is CASSPGGGRASSYEQYF. CDR3 sequence (DNA): TGTGCCAGCAGCCCAGGCGGTGGCCGAGCTTCTTCCTACGAGCAGTACTTC. The full variable domain, with the rest looked up from reference TRBV7-2 and TRBJ2-7, is GAGVSQSPSNKVTEKGKDVELRCDPISGHTALYWYRQSLGQGLEFLIYFQGNSAPDKSGLPSDRFSAERTGGSVSTLTIQRTQQEDSAVYLCASSPGGGRASSYEQYFGPGTRLTVT.

This clone is a singleton in its sample. V gene TRBV5-1 combines with J gene TRBJ2-5, with D tentatively TRBD1 (5 bases). This CDR3 region has 15 residues. The V gene lost 0 bases and the J gene lost 2 bases, with 11 bases spanning the gap. CDR1 SGHRS and CDR2 YFSETQ come from the germline V gene. The CDR3 bases are TGCGCCAGCAGCTTGGAAGGGGCGCGACAAGAGACCCAGTACTTC. Its translation: CASSLEGARQETQYF.

This chain uses TRBV29-1 with TRBJ1-1; D not certain. This CDR3 has 10 residues. Germline V gene data show CDR1 as SQVTM and CDR2 as ANQGSEA. V was clipped by 4 bases and J by 7 bases, with 7 bases between them. The CDR3 here is CSVVLGEAFF. The CDR3 coding sequence is TGCAGCGTTGTACTCGGTGAAGCTTTCTTT.

The V gene is TRBV7-2, the J gene TRBJ2-5, with a weak D call TRBD1 (6 bases). Germline-derived CDR1 and CDR2 are SGHTA and FQGNSA. The CDR3 sequence is 14 residues long. V was clipped by 0 bases and J by 3 bases, with 8 bases between them. The DNA of the CDR3 is TGTGCCAGCAGCTTAGCTCAGGGGAAAGAGACCCAGTACTTC. It encodes CASSLAQGKETQYF.

This clone appeared a few times. V usage is TRBV5-8 and J usage is TRBJ1-5, with D hard to call. The CDR3 extends over 13 amino acids. V lost 2 bases to trimming and J lost 6 bases, with 9 bases between them. Germline V gene sequence: CDR1 SGHTS, CDR2 YDEGEE. The CDR3 bases are TGTGCCAGCAGCTTTCTGGTTACTCAGCCCCAGCATTTT. This translates into CASSFLVTQPQHF.

The V gene is TRBV27, the J gene TRBJ2-7, with D perhaps matching TRBD2 (6 bases). Germline V lookup: CDR1 MNHEY, CDR2 SMNVEV (reference sequence). Between the trimmed V and J ends, which lost 2 bases and 7 bases, there was a span of 18 bases. The CDR3 length is 15 residues. CDR3 nucleotides: TGTGCCAGCAGTTTAGCCGGGGGTAGAGGAGGTGAGCAGTACTTC. Translated, it gives CASSLAGGRGGEQYF.

The chain employs TRBV6-5 and TRBJ2-2, with D perhaps TRBD2 (5 bases). The V end was cut by 6 bases, the J end by 1 base, with 12 bases between. CDR1 and CDR2 from the germline V gene are MNHEY and SVGAGI. The CDR3 sequence is 15 residues long. The CDR3 coding sequence is TGTGCCAGCAGACCTACTAGAGGGAACACCGGGGAGCTGTTTTTT. As protein: CASRPTRGNTGELFF.

V gene TRBV30 combines with J gene TRBJ2-3, with D possibly being TRBD1 (6 bases). Germline V gene data show CDR1 as GTSNPN and CDR2 as SVGIG (reference sequence). V lost 1 base, J lost 7 bases, and 9 bases lay in between. This CDR3 is built from 12 residues. The CDR3 coding sequence is TGTGCCTGGAGTGAACAGGGAAATACGCAGTATTTT. Translation gives CAWSEQGNTQYF.

In this sample, this clone turned up a few times. V and J are TRBV2 and TRBJ2-6; D is unclear. Germline-derived CDR1 and CDR2 are SNHLY and FYNNEI. The V end lost 3 bases, the J end lost 0 bases, and 6 bases lay between the germline ends. CDR3 length: 15 amino acids. CDR3 sequence (DNA): TGTGCCAGCAGTGATTACGGCTCTGGGGCCAACGTCCTGACTTTC. Translated, it gives CASSDYGSGANVLTF.

The V and J genes are TRBV7-8 and TRBJ2-3; 10 bases map to TRBD2. Germline V lookup: CDR1 SGHVS, CDR2 FQNEAQ. V shed 5 bases, J shed 0 bases, and the junction held 14 bases outside the gene matches. CDR3 length: 19 residues. CDR3 sequence reads: CASSPTEISGGDSTDTQYF. CDR3 in DNA: TGTGCCAGCAGCCCAACGGAGATAAGCGGGGGGGACAGCACAGATACGCAGTATTTT. The variable domain in full, completed from reference TRBV7-8 and TRBJ2-3, reads GAGVSQSPRYKVAKRGQDVALRCDPISGHVSLFWYQQALGQGPEFLTYFQNEAQLDKSGLPSDRFFAERPEGSVSTLKIQRTQQEDSAVYLCASSPTEISGGDSTDTQYFGPGTRLTVL.

A single count supports this clone. The rearrangement uses TRBV15 and TRBJ2-3; possible D gene TRBD1, 6 bases. CDR3 length equals 14 residues. Trimming removed 5 bases at V and 5 bases at J, with 14 bases between. From germline, CDR1 is LNHNV and CDR2 YYDKDF (reference sequence). The CDR3 loop is CATSPRRRGDTQYF. Written as DNA, the CDR3 is TGTGCCACCAGCCCAAGACGCAGGGGAGATACGCAGTATTTT.

This chain connects TRBV4-1 to TRBJ1-1; D ambiguous. CDR1 is MGHRA, CDR2 YSYEKL, per germline. Trimming removed 2 bases at V and 4 bases at J, with 11 bases between. The CDR3 is made up of 14 amino acids. The CDR3 DNA sequence: TGCGCCAGCAGCCAATCTTCGGGTGGCACTGAAGCTTTCTTT. Amino acids: CASSQSSGGTEAFF.

J is TRBJ1-1 and V is TRBV2; a possible D gene is TRBD1 (5 bases). Trimming left V 5 bases short and J 4 bases short, with 20 bases between. This CDR3 is 16 amino acids long. CDR1 is SNHLY and CDR2 is FYNNEI in the germline V gene. The CDR3 DNA reads TGTGCCAGCAGTCCCCGGGGGTTGCTCGCGGGCACTGAAGCTTTCTTT. Amino acids: CASSPRGLLAGTEAFF.

The gene calls are TRBV7-9 and TRBJ1-2; no clear D. This CDR3 has 13 amino acids. V gave up 6 bases and J gave up 8 bases, with 16 bases separating them. Germline V CDR1 and CDR2: SEHNR, FQNEAQ (reference sequence). CDR3 protein: CASRSPKTEGYTF. CDR3 coding DNA: TGTGCCAGCAGGTCCCCCAAAACGGAGGGCTACACCTTC.

J is TRBJ2-5 and V is TRBV29-1, with 10 bases identical to TRBD2. The CDR3 loop spans 14 amino acids. V was pared by 0 bases and J by 10 bases, with 8 bases of the junction left unmatched. The germline gives CDR1 SQVTM, CDR2 ANQGSEA. This CDR3 is CSVEDDSGGSYQYF. DNA of the CDR3: TGCAGCGTTGAAGATGATAGCGGGGGGTCGTACCAGTACTTC.

This clone appeared a few times. J is TRBJ1-5 and V is TRBV6-5, with a weak D call TRBD1 (6 bases). The CDR3 sequence is 14 residues long. Trimming pared 6 bases from V and 5 bases from J, leaving 14 bases between. The germline CDR1 and CDR2 sequences are MNHEY and SVGAGI. The CDR3 region has the DNA TGTGCCAGCAGCCCCGCCCACAGGGATCAGCCCCAGCATTTT. Its translation: CASSPAHRDQPQHF.

The chain is built from TRBV27 and TRBJ1-4, with 8 bases aligning to TRBD1. CDR3 length equals 13 residues. Per germline, CDR1 MNHEY and CDR2 SMNVEV (reference sequence). This CDR3 reads CETDRAFFEKLFF. In DNA form, the CDR3 reads TGTGAAACGGACAGGGCGTTCTTTGAAAAACTGTTTTTT.

The chain recombines TRBV6-5 with TRBJ1-2; D gene ambiguous. CDR1 and CDR2 (germline): MNHEY, SVGAGI. The CDR3 spans 12 residues. V was trimmed by 2 bases and J by 8 bases, leaving 9 bases between them. CDR3 sequence: CASSYGEGGYTF. As DNA, the CDR3 is TGTGCCAGCAGTTACGGAGAGGGCGGCTACACCTTC.

The chain carries TRBV19 and TRBJ2-3; D is unclear. This CDR3 contains 15 residues. The V gene's germline CDR1 is LNHDA and CDR2 SQIVND (reference sequence). Trimming pared 3 bases from V and 0 bases from J, leaving 10 bases between. The CDR3 coding sequence is TGTGCCAGTAGTATTTCGGCACAGAGCACAGATACGCAGTATTTT. This translates into CASSISAQSTDTQYF. Combining the CDR3 with reference TRBV19 and TRBJ2-3 gives the whole variable domain DGGITQSPKYLFRKEGQNVTLSCEQNLNHDAMYWYRQDPGQGLRLIYYSQIVNDFQKGDIAEGYSVSREKKESFPLTVTSAQKNPTAFYLCASSISAQSTDTQYFGPGTRLTVL.

The chain is built from TRBV7-8 and TRBJ2-1, with D possibly being TRBD2 (6 bases). Trimming stripped 5 bases from V and 5 bases from J, with 10 bases between. Germline CDR1 is SGHVS and CDR2 is FQNEAQ. The CDR3 totals 13 residues. The CDR3 sequence is CASSPGTHNEQFF. DNA of the CDR3: TGTGCCAGCAGCCCCGGGACTCACAATGAGCAGTTCTTC.

The chain is built from TRBV30 and TRBJ1-2; unclear D gene. Germline assignment: CDR1 GTSNPN and CDR2 SVGIG (reference sequence). Between the trimmed V and J ends, which lost 0 bases and 4 bases, there was a span of 15 bases. This CDR3 is 15 amino acids long. As DNA, the CDR3 is TGTGCCTGGAGTGTAAATATGGTTTATGCCTATGGCTACACCTTC. It yields the protein CAWSVNMVYAYGYTF.